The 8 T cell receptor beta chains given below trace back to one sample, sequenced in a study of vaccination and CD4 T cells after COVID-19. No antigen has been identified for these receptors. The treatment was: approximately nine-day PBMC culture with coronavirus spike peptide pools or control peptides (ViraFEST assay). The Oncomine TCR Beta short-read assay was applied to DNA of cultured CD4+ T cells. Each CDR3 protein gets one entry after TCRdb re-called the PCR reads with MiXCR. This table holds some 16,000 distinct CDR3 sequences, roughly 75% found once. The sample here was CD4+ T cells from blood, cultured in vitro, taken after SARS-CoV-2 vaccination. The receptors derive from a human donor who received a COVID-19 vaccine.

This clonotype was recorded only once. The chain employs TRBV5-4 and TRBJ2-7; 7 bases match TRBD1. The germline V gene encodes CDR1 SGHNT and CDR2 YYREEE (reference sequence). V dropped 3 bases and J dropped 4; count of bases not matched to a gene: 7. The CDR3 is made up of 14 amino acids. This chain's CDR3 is CASSSRQGTYEQYF. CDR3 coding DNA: TGTGCCAGCAGCTCCAGACAGGGAACTTACGAGCAGTACTTC.

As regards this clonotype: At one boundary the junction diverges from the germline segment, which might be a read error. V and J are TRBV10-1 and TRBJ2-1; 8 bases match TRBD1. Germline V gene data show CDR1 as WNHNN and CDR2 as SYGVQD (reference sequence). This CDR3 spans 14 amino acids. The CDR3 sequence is CVSSRTGSDNEQFF. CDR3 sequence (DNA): TGCGTCAGCAGTAGGACAGGGTCGGACAATGAGCAGTTCTTC.

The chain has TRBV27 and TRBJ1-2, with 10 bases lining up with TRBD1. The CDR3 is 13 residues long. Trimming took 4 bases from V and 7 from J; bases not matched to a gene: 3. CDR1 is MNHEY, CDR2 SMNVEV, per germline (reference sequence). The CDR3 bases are TGTGCCAGCAGTTCAAGGACAGGGGGTGGCTACACCTTC. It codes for CASSSRTGGGYTF.

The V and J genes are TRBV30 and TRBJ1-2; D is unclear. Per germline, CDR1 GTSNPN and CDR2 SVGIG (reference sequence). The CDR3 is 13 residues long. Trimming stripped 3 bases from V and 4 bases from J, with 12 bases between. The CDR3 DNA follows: TGTGCCTGGAGCCCCGACCGACTCTATGGCTACACCTTC. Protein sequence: CAWSPDRLYGYTF.

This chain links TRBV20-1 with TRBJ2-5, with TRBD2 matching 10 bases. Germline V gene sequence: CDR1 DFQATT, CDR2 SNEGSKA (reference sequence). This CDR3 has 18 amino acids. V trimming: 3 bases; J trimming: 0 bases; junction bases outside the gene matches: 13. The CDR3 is CSARPSGGPLAYQETQYF. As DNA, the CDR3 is TGCAGTGCTAGGCCTAGCGGGGGTCCACTGGCGTACCAAGAGACCCAGTACTTC.

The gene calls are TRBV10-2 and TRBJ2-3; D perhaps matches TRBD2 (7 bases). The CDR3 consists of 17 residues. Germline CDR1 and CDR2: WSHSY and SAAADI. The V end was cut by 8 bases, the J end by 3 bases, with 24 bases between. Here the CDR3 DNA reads TGCGCCAGCCCCTGCCGGCGGGGGCGGTGTCGTACAGATACGCAGTATTTT. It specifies CASPCRRGRCRTDTQYF.

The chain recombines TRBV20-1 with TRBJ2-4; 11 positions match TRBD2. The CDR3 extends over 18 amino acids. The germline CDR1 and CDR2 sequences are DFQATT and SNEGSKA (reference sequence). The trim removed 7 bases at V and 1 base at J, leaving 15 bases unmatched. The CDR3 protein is CSVEASGGFIGAKNIQYF. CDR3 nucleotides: TGCAGTGTCGAGGCTAGCGGGGGGTTCATTGGGGCCAAAAACATTCAGTACTTC.

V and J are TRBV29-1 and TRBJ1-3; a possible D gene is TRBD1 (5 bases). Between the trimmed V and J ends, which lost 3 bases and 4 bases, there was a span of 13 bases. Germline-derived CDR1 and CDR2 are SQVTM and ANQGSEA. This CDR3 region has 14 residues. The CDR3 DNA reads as TGCAGCGTTGATAGGCAGGGAGAAGGAAACACCATATATTTT. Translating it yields CSVDRQGEGNTIYF. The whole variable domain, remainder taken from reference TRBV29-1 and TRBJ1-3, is SAVISQKPSRDICQRGTSLTIQCQVDSQVTMMFWYRQQPGQSLTLIATANQGSEATYESGFVIDKFPISRPNLTFSTLTVSNMSPEDSSIYLCSVDRQGEGNTIYFGEGSWLTVV.